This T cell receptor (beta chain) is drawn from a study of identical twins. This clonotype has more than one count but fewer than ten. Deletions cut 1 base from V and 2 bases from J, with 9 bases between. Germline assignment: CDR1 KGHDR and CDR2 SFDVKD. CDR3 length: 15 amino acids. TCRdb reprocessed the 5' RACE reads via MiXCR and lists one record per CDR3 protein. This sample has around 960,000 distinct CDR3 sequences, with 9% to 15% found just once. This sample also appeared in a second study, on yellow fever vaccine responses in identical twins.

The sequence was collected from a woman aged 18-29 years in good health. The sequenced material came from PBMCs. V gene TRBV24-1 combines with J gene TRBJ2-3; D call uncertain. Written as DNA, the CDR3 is TGTGCCACCAGTGATTTCGGCAGAGACACAGATACGCAGTATTTT. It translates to CATSDFGRDTDTQYF.